This paragraph covers one T cell receptor beta chain sequence. Antigen: not known. One end of the junction fails to match germline, which may point to a read error. Primers used in a second PCR of about 7 to 12 cycles were a sample-barcoded 5' primer and a J-beta primer mix. Each cDNA molecule, via a template-switch adaptor with 12 random nucleotides, was tagged. TCRdb processed the 5' RACE reads anew with MiXCR; each CDR3 protein has one entry. The sample lists about 1,400,000 distinct CDR3 sequences, 42% occurring once. This entry comes from a study of blood T cells in healthy people across ages. Study-wide results and caveats: It was not known whether donors were CMV positive (a possible confounder of expanded clonotype changes).

Sequenced sample: blood. This TCR came from a woman aged 18-29 years in good health.

This chain's CDR3 is CASSQDQGIYGYTF. The CDR3 nucleotides are TGTGCCAGCAGCCAAGATCAGGGGATTTATGGCTACACCTTT. The chain is built from TRBV3-1 and TRBJ1-2; maybe TRBD1 (6 bases). Germline V lookup: CDR1 LGHDT, CDR2 YNNKEL (reference sequence). This CDR3 comprises 14 residues.